This TCR beta chain came from a study of blood T cell repertoires in COVID-19. On the study more broadly: Sites in the United States, Italy and Spain provided acute and convalescent COVID-19 samples. T cells, B-cell-depleted T cells, or PBMCs provided the cDNA or gDNA that served as material.

Method: immunoSEQ multiplex PCR; TCRdb's copy keeps in-frame clones and lacks some. The sample consists of about 36,000 clones, around 80% of them appearing once. Sequenced sample: peripheral blood. The TCR comes from a man between 60 and 75 years old with acute or convalescent COVID-19.

CDR3 amino acids: CASSLDPQDGYTF. DNA for the CDR3: TGTGCCAGCAGCTTAGACCCACAGGACGGCTACACCTTC. The J gene is TRBJ1-2, the V gene TRBV11-2; perhaps TRBD1 as D (5 bases). The V and J ends lost 0 bases and 8 bases respectively, with 10 bases between them. Germline loops: CDR1 SGHAT, CDR2 FQNNGV. The CDR3 has 13 amino acids.